The text below deals with one TCR beta chain. The sample comes from a study of blood T cells in healthy people across ages. Next came a second PCR, run for about 7 to 11 cycles, which used a sample-barcoded 5' primer along with a J-beta primer mix. Every cDNA was tagged by a template-switch adaptor with 12 random nucleotides. Each sample yielded at least 3 million CDR3-containing paired-end reads. Each CDR3 protein is one row after TCRdb ran MiXCR on the 5' RACE reads. The sample shows 1.5 million to 2 million distinct CDR3 sequences, about two fifths of them seen only once. Per sample, no less than 5.5 micrograms of total RNA were extracted. The sample was blood. The receptor was derived from a human donor in good health.

CDR3 sequence (DNA): TGTGCCAGCAGCCAGAGCGGACTAGCCCCCAGTGGAGAGCAGTACTTC. Amino acids: CASSQSGLAPSGEQYF. The chain has TRBV4-2 and TRBJ2-7; 8 bases fit TRBD2. The CDR3 spans 16 residues. Germline V lookup: CDR1 LGHNA, CDR2 YNFKEQ. Trimming cost V 3 bases and J 7 bases; bases outside gene matches: 14.